This is a list of T cell receptor beta chains from one sample in a study of cytotoxic CD8 clonotypes in ibrutinib-treated CLL. The assay was immunoSEQ multiplex PCR, and TCRdb's table has in-frame clones only and misses some. The profile shows roughly 150,000 clones, roughly 90% of them singletons. Sequenced material: PBMCs, taken at disease progression, from a patient treated with ibrutinib. All receptors derive from a human donor with chronic lymphocytic leukemia. CDR3s include the opening cysteine and the closing phenylalanine or tryptophan. Each record gives: clone size, D gene, V gene, J gene, CDR3 protein, CDR3 DNA. The D gene is left open where the match is weak. Clone size, where shown, is once, few, many, or a class for clones that have expanded.

>-|TRBD2|TRBV5-5|TRBJ2-7
CASMRTSGSHEQYF
TGTGCCAGCATGCGGACTAGCGGGAGCCACGAGCAGTACTTC
>-|-|TRBV10-1|TRBJ1-1
CASSVGAGNTEAFF
TGCGCCAGCAGTGTAGGGGCCGGGAACACTGAAGCTTTCTTT
>-|-|TRBV9|TRBJ2-2
CASTFVGGTGELFF
TGTGCCAGCACCTTCGTGGGCGGGACCGGGGAGCTGTTTTTT
>once|TRBD2|TRBV7-3|TRBJ2-1
CASSSSGSLGNEQFF
TGTGCCAGCAGCTCTAGCGGGAGCCTCGGCAATGAGCAGTTCTTC
>few|TRBD1|TRBV5-6|TRBJ2-7
CASSLFLGQGSYEQYF
TGTGCCAGCAGCCTTTTCTTGGGACAGGGGTCGTACGAGCAGTACTTC
>once|-|TRBV21-1|TRBJ1-1
CASSKGELGTTEAFF
TGTGCCAGCAGCAAAGGGGAGCTGGGGACCACTGAAGCTTTCTTT
>-|-|TRBV18|TRBJ2-1
CASSPLLDEQFF
TGTGCCAGCTCACCACTCCTGGATGAGCAGTTCTTC
>-|-|TRBV30|TRBJ2-7
CAWSANYEQYF
TGTGCCTGGAGTGCTAACTACGAGCAGTACTTC
>-|-|TRBV6-1|TRBJ2-7
CASAGLGFYEQYF
TGTGCCAGCGCGGGGTTGGGCTTCTACGAGCAGTACTTC
>-|-|TRBV19|TRBJ2-7
CASAASPTYEQYF
TGTGCCAGTGCAGCTTCCCCCACTTACGAGCAGTACTTC
>-|TRBD1|TRBV29-1|TRBJ1-2
CSVEGDRENYGYTF
TGCAGCGTTGAAGGGGACAGGGAAAACTATGGCTACACCTTC
>-|TRBD1|TRBV6-1|TRBJ1-1
CASSEDRGTEAFF
TGTGCCAGCAGTGAGGACAGGGGTACTGAAGCTTTCTTT
>-|TRBD1|TRBV10-2|TRBJ2-1
CASTRGQSFFGEQFF
TGCGCCAGCACGAGGGGACAGAGTTTCTTCGGTGAGCAGTTCTTC
>-|-|TRBV28|TRBJ1-4
CASSIYEANEKLFF
TGTGCCAGCAGTATTTACGAGGCTAATGAAAAACTGTTTTTT
>-|TRBD2|TRBV7-3|TRBJ2-5
CASSLAGARETQYF
TGTGCCAGCAGCTTAGCGGGAGCTCGGGAGACCCAGTACTTC
>-|TRBD2|TRBV18|TRBJ2-2
CASSPTSGSNTGELFF
TGTGCCAGCTCACCGACTAGCGGGAGTAACACCGGGGAGCTGTTTTTT
>-|TRBD2|TRBV5-5|TRBJ2-1
CASRGAGGGNEQFF
TGTGCCAGCAGGGGGGCGGGAGGAGGTAATGAGCAGTTCTTC
>-|-|TRBV28|TRBJ2-7
CASSTWTYEQYF
TGTGCCAGCAGTACATGGACCTACGAGCAGTACTTC
>-|-|TRBV10-2|TRBJ2-7
CASSESFGGPSSYEQYF
TGCGCCAGCAGTGAGTCGTTCGGGGGCCCCTCCTCCTACGAGCAGTACTTC
>-|-|TRBV19|TRBJ1-1
CASSPPRGANLNTEAFF
TGTGCCAGTAGTCCACCGAGAGGGGCCAACCTGAACACTGAAGCTTTCTTT
>-|-|TRBV2|TRBJ1-5
CASSNDGGSNQPQHF
TGTGCCAGCAGCAACGACGGGGGAAGCAATCAGCCCCAGCATTTT
>-|-|TRBV11-3|TRBJ2-1
CASSLARASGEQFF
TGTGCCAGCAGCTTAGCGAGGGCCAGCGGAGAGCAGTTCTTC
>-|TRBD1|TRBV11-1|TRBJ1-2
CASSLSGQGPFYGYTF
TGTGCCAGCAGCTTGTCGGGACAGGGCCCTTTCTATGGCTACACCTTC
>once|TRBD2|TRBV7-9|TRBJ2-7
CASSFMGTSYGAQYF
TGTGCCAGCAGCTTCATGGGGACTAGTTACGGGGCGCAGTACTTC
>-|-|TRBV9|TRBJ2-3
CASSPQDLSTDTQYF
TGTGCCAGCAGCCCACAGGACTTGAGCACAGATACGCAGTATTTT
>-|-|TRBV11-3|TRBJ2-7
CASSRDSGPSYEQYF
TGTGCCAGCAGCCGAGACAGTGGACCCTCCTACGAGCAGTACTTC
>-|TRBD2|TRBV6-5|TRBJ2-7
CASSYNRGAYEQYF
TGTGCCAGCAGTTACAATCGGGGGGCCTACGAGCAGTACTTC
>-|-|TRBV6-5|TRBJ2-7
CASSWGRDTYEQYF
TGTGCCAGCAGTTGGGGTCGGGACACCTACGAGCAGTACTTC
>-|TRBD1|TRBV28|TRBJ2-3
CASSLGKGQGVRDTQYF
TGTGCCAGTTCATTGGGGAAGGGACAGGGGGTCCGAGATACGCAGTATTTT
>-|-|TRBV29-1|TRBJ2-7
CSVVPSFPSYEQYF
TGCAGCGTTGTTCCCAGCTTCCCCTCCTACGAGCAGTACTTC
>-|-|TRBV5-1|TRBJ1-1
CASLSPDNTAEAFF
TGCGCCAGCTTGAGCCCGGACAACACCGCTGAAGCTTTCTTT
>few|-|TRBV5-1|TRBJ2-2
CASSLVRVNTGELFF
TGCGCCAGCAGCTTGGTCCGGGTGAACACCGGGGAGCTGTTTTTT
>few|TRBD1|TRBV9|TRBJ2-7
CASSVGGQGNYEQYF
TGTGCCAGCAGCGTAGGTGGACAGGGGAACTACGAGCAGTACTTC
>once|TRBD2|TRBV18|TRBJ2-2
CASSPGLAGVTGELFF
TGTGCCAGCTCACCGGGACTAGCGGGAGTCACCGGGGAGCTGTTTTTT
>-|TRBD1|TRBV11-2|TRBJ1-1
CASSPYRGQPNTEAFF
TGTGCCAGCAGCCCCTACCGGGGACAGCCTAACACTGAAGCTTTCTTT
>-|TRBD2|TRBV5-1|TRBJ2-3
CASSLALAGSTDTQYF
TGCGCCAGCAGCTTGGCACTAGCGGGGAGCACAGATACGCAGTATTTT
>once|-|TRBV9|TRBJ2-7
CASSPNIDGSYEQYF
TGTGCCAGCAGTCCAAATATTGATGGGTCCTACGAGCAGTACTTC
>-|-|TRBV6-5|TRBJ2-3
CASSYSMPLADTQYF
TGTGCCAGCAGTTACTCGATGCCTCTCGCAGATACGCAGTATTTT
>-|TRBD1|TRBV7-2|TRBJ2-1
CASSPTGGTSEQFF
TGTGCCAGCAGCCCGACAGGGGGAACGAGTGAGCAGTTCTTC
>-|-|TRBV6-5|TRBJ2-7
CASSPLAVDEQYF
TGTGCCAGCAGCCCGCTCGCTGTCGACGAGCAGTACTTC
>-|-|TRBV12-5|TRBJ1-3
CASGLGALSGNTIYF
TGTGCTAGTGGTTTGGGGGCCCTCTCTGGAAACACCATATATTTT
>-|TRBD1|TRBV14|TRBJ2-7
CASSQGHGQVIYEQYF
TGTGCCAGCAGCCAAGGCCATGGACAGGTAATCTACGAGCAGTACTTC
>-|-|TRBV7-6|TRBJ2-7
CASSLGVGTSYEQYF
TGTGCCAGCAGCTTAGGAGTCGGAACGTCCTACGAGCAGTACTTC
>-|-|TRBV4-1|TRBJ2-1
CASSQVGNREQFF
TGCGCCAGCAGCCAAGTGGGGAATCGGGAGCAGTTCTTC
>-|TRBD1|TRBV5-6|TRBJ1-4
CASSFRDRDEKLFF
TGTGCCAGCAGCTTCCGGGACAGGGACGAAAAACTGTTTTTT
>-|-|TRBV19|TRBJ2-3
CASSLGPVSTDTQYF
TGTGCCAGTAGCCTGGGACCGGTTAGCACAGATACGCAGTATTTT
>-|TRBD1|TRBV2|TRBJ1-4
CATSGDRGYEKLFF
TGTGCCACCAGCGGGGACAGAGGTTATGAAAAACTGTTTTTT